These 22 T cell receptor beta chains came from one sample sequenced in a study of blood T cell repertoires in COVID-19. Here immunoSEQ multiplex PCR was the method, and the copy in TCRdb shows in-frame clones only, minus some. The repertoire holds about 200,000 clones, 88% seen once, with 1.5% to 2% in the top ten. Sequenced sample: peripheral blood. The receptors come from a man between 18 and 35 years old with active or convalescent COVID-19.

V is TRBV7-2 and J is TRBJ2-7; 7 nucleotides align to TRBD2. Germline V CDR1 and CDR2: SGHTA, FQGNSA. This CDR3 is 16 amino acids long. Losses at the gene ends were 5 bases for V and 7 bases for J; bases not matched to a gene: 17. This chain's CDR3 is CASSPRTGSMGGEQYF. The CDR3 nucleotides are TGTGCCAGCAGCCCTCGTACAGGCTCCATGGGGGGGGAGCAGTACTTC. Full variable domain (rest looked up from reference TRBV7-2 and TRBJ2-7): GAGVSQSPSNKVTEKGKDVELRCDPISGHTALYWYRQSLGQGLEFLIYFQGNSAPDKSGLPSDRFSAERTGGSVSTLTIQRTQQEDSAVYLCASSPRTGSMGGEQYFGPGTRLTVT.

The chain is built from TRBV29-1 and TRBJ2-1; the D gene is possibly TRBD1 (6 bases). The CDR3 has 13 amino acids. The ends were cut back, 8 bases at V and 9 bases at J, with 20 bases in the middle. Per germline, CDR1 SQVTM and CDR2 ANQGSEA. The CDR3 loop reads CSSQAQGGGEQFF. The CDR3 DNA follows: TGCAGCTCTCAGGCACAGGGTGGGGGTGAGCAGTTCTTC.

The chain has TRBV4-2 and TRBJ2-3; D unclear. Trimming pared 0 bases from V and 6 bases from J, leaving 13 bases between. CDR1 LGHNA and CDR2 YNFKEQ come from the germline V gene. This CDR3 is 15 amino acids long. CDR3 amino acids: CASSQESRSRDTQYF. The CDR3 DNA follows: TGTGCCAGCAGCCAAGAATCCCGGTCCCGGGATACGCAGTATTTT.

The chain links TRBV15 to TRBJ1-2; D may be TRBD1 (6 bases). CDR1 is LNHNV, CDR2 YYDKDF, per germline (reference sequence). V lost 2 bases and J lost 4, with 17 bases in between. This CDR3 has 16 amino acids. CDR3: CATSRRTGTFAYGYTF. Written as DNA, the CDR3 is TGTGCCACCAGCAGAAGAACCGGGACATTTGCCTATGGCTACACCTTC.

The chain has TRBV9 and TRBJ2-3; 11 bases match TRBD2. CDR1 is SGDLS and CDR2 is YYNGEE in the germline V gene. After removal of 3 bases from V and 2 bases from J, the junction contained 8 bases not matched to a gene. CDR3 size: 17 residues. CDR3 coding DNA: TGTGCCAGCAGCGCAATAGAGGGACTAGCGGTCACAGATACGCAGTATTTT. Translation: CASSAIEGLAVTDTQYF.

This chain joins TRBV27 and TRBJ1-6, with D possibly matching TRBD1 (5 bases). Deletions cut 6 bases from V and 6 bases from J, with 18 bases between. This CDR3 has 16 residues. From germline, CDR1 is MNHEY and CDR2 SMNVEV (reference sequence). The CDR3 sequence: CASRPQGSGVNSPLHF. DNA for the CDR3: TGTGCCAGCAGACCTCAGGGATCAGGCGTTAATTCACCCCTCCACTTT.

The rearrangement uses TRBV3-1 (or the pseudogene TRBV3-2) and TRBJ1-2, with D unclear. Trimming left V 0 bases short and J 6 bases short, with 20 bases between. The CDR3 is 17 amino acids. CDR1 and CDR2 from the germline V gene are LGHDT and YNNKEL (reference sequence). The chain's CDR3 is CASSQDLYATSGNGYTF. CDR3 DNA sequence: TGTGCCAGCAGCCAAGATTTGTACGCAACTTCAGGAAATGGCTACACCTTC.

With regard to this clone: One end of the junction is discordant with germline, which a read error may explain. The chain uses TRBV7-7 and TRBJ2-2, with 7 bases matching TRBD2. CDR3 size: 15 residues. In germline, CDR1 is SSHAT, CDR2 FNYEAQ (reference sequence). The CDR3 here is CASSARDYNTGELFF. The CDR3 DNA sequence: TGTGCTAGCAGCGCCCGGGACTACAACACCGGGGAGCTGTTTTTT.

The gene calls are TRBV6-5 and TRBJ2-1, with D possibly matching TRBD2 (5 bases). V shed 10 bases and J shed 8 bases, with 21 bases lying between them. Germline V gene sequence: CDR1 MNHEY, CDR2 SVGAGI. The CDR3 length is 14 residues. The CDR3 DNA is TGTGCCACGACAAGTACCGGGGTGGTCGATGAGCAGTTCTTC. It translates to CATTSTGVVDEQFF.

This chain joins TRBV7-8 and TRBJ2-1, with D perhaps matching TRBD1 (6 bases). This CDR3 has 15 residues. Germline V lookup: CDR1 SGHVS, CDR2 FQNEAQ. V was cut by 5 bases and J by 2 bases, with 13 bases left in between. CDR3 amino acids: CASSQLTGAYNEQFF. The CDR3 nucleotides are TGTGCCAGCAGCCAGTTGACAGGAGCCTACAATGAGCAGTTCTTC.

The rearrangement links TRBV7-9 to TRBJ1-1; D uncertain. Germline V CDR1 and CDR2: SEHNR, FQNEAQ (reference sequence). CDR3 length: 12 amino acids. Between the trimmed V and J ends, which lost 5 bases and 6 bases, there was a span of 10 bases. The CDR3 DNA follows: TGTGCCAGCAGCGCCCCAGGTCCTGAAGCTTTCTTT. Protein: CASSAPGPEAFF.

This chain links TRBV19 with TRBJ2-2; D ambiguous. The V gene lost 1 base and the J gene lost 5 bases, with 8 bases spanning the gap. The CDR3 spans 14 residues. From germline, CDR1 is LNHDA and CDR2 SQIVND (reference sequence). CDR3 sequence: CASSIGSGTGELFF. CDR3 coding DNA: TGTGCCAGTAGTATAGGGTCCGGGACCGGGGAGCTGTTTTTT.

V gene TRBV19 combines with J gene TRBJ2-2; D remains unclear. Germline loops: CDR1 LNHDA, CDR2 SQIVND (reference sequence). With 5 bases removed from V and 0 bases from J, the gap between germline ends came to 10 bases. This CDR3 is built from 15 residues. CDR3 sequence reads: CASSAVVSNTGELFF. In nucleotides, the CDR3 is TGTGCCAGTAGTGCGGTGGTATCGAACACCGGGGAGCTGTTTTTT.

V usage is TRBV12-5 and J usage is TRBJ2-1; D is undetermined. The CDR3 extends over 15 amino acids. CDR1 LGHNT and CDR2 FRNRAP come from the germline V gene. The V and J ends lost 0 bases and 3 bases respectively, with 9 bases between them. CDR3: CASGLVQGGYNEQFF. The CDR3 region has the DNA TGTGCTAGTGGTTTGGTACAAGGCGGCTACAATGAGCAGTTCTTC.

The chain links TRBV6-2 or TRBV6-3 to TRBJ2-1; TRBD2 aligns across 12 bases. V was pared by 5 bases and J by 7 bases, with 6 bases of the junction left unmatched. Germline V lookup: CDR1 MNHEY, CDR2 SVGEGT. The CDR3 has 15 residues. CDR3 in amino acids: CASSRLAGVWNEQFF. CDR3 nucleotides: TGTGCCAGCAGTCGACTAGCGGGAGTATGGAATGAGCAGTTCTTC.

Notes on this clone: Compared with germline, one end of the junction differs, possibly owing to a read error. J is TRBJ1-2 and V is TRBV30, with 7 bases fitting TRBD1. In germline, CDR1 is GTSNPN, CDR2 SVGIG (reference sequence). CDR3 length: 12 residues. The CDR3 spells CAWSVTGSLVSF. The CDR3 DNA reads TGTGCCTGGAGTGTGACAGGGTCACTCGTCAGCTTC.

The chain combines TRBV2 with TRBJ1-1; D might be TRBD1 (5 bases). Between the trimmed V and J ends, which lost 11 bases and 1 base, there was a span of 14 bases. The CDR3 totals 13 residues. Germline-derived CDR1 and CDR2 are SNHLY and FYNNEI. In DNA form, the CDR3 reads TGTGCCGTGAAGGGGTCTGCGAACACTGAAGCTTTCTTT. This sequence encodes CAVKGSANTEAFF.

The CDR3 here is CASSPASDRYNEQFF. The CDR3 nucleotides are TGTGCCAGCAGCCCGGCTAGCGATCGCTACAATGAGCAGTTCTTC. J is TRBJ2-1 and V is TRBV6-5; a possible D gene is TRBD2 (6 bases). Trimming removed 6 bases at V and 3 bases at J, with 15 bases between. The length of the CDR3 is 15 residues. Per germline, CDR1 MNHEY and CDR2 SVGAGI.

V is TRBV11-2 and J is TRBJ2-2, with a weak D call TRBD1 (7 bases). V lost 7 bases to trimming and J lost 2 bases, with 17 bases between them. This CDR3 has 16 residues. The V gene's germline CDR1 is SGHAT and CDR2 FQNNGV. The CDR3 DNA is TGTGCCAGCACCCAGGGGGAGGCGGCCAACACCGGGGAGCTGTTTTTT. Protein product: CASTQGEAANTGELFF.

V usage is TRBV4-1 and J usage is TRBJ1-3, with a weak D call TRBD1 (5 bases). The V end lost 0 bases, the J end lost 2 bases, and 11 bases lay between the germline ends. This CDR3 spans 16 amino acids. Germline loops: CDR1 MGHRA, CDR2 YSYEKL. The CDR3 bases are TGCGCCAGCAGCCAAGATGATTGGGGGGCTGGAAACACCATATATTTT. Its protein is CASSQDDWGAGNTIYF.

The chain recombines TRBV7-9 with TRBJ2-1; 7 bases line up with TRBD2. J gave up 4 bases and V 4 bases, and 10 bases lay outside the gene matches. CDR3 size: 16 residues. Germline V gene sequence: CDR1 SEHNR, CDR2 FQNEAQ (reference sequence). The CDR3 region is CASSSFSGTIYNEQFF. DNA for the CDR3: TGTGCCAGCAGCTCGTTCTCGGGGACTATATACAATGAGCAGTTCTTC. Full variable domain (remainder filled in from reference TRBV7-9 and TRBJ2-1): DTGVSQNPRHKITKRGQNVTFRCDPISEHNRLYWYRQTLGQGPEFLTYFQNEAQLEKSRLLSDRFSAERPKGSFSTLEIQRTEQGDSAMYLCASSSFSGTIYNEQFFGPGTRLTVL.

V is TRBV7-9 and J is TRBJ1-2, with 7 bases aligning to TRBD1. Germline lookup yields CDR1 SEHNR and CDR2 FQNEAQ (reference sequence). The CDR3 runs 14 residues. V trimming: 5 bases; J trimming: 2 bases; junction bases outside the gene matches: 5. This chain's CDR3 is CASSPKTGNYGYTF. The DNA of the CDR3 is TGTGCCAGCAGCCCTAAGACAGGGAACTATGGCTACACCTTC.